The 29 T cell receptor beta chains below come from one sample, sequenced in a study of T cells in Graves' hyperthyroidism and ophthalmopathy. Researchers amplified the TCR beta CDR3 regions from RNA transcripts. TCR CDR3 underwent first-round RT-PCR with the HTBI primer set. MiXCR was run by TCRdb on the multiplex PCR reads, yielding one entry per CDR3 protein. The top ten clones hold 30% to 40% of a sample with around 300,000 distinct CDR3 sequences, roughly an eighth of them seen once. Sequences were obtained from blood. The source is a woman between 40 and 55 years old with Graves' ophthalmopathy.

Points on this clonotype: A much larger clone lies one base from this, so it may be a read error. The rearrangement uses TRBV20-1 and TRBJ1-1; 8 bases are a match to TRBD1. Germline V CDR1 and CDR2: DFQATT, SNEGSKA (reference sequence). V lost 3 bases to trimming and J lost 2 bases; unmatched junction nucleotides: 2. CDR3 length: 13 residues. CDR3 loop: CSASGQGNTEAFF. CDR3 sequence (DNA): TGCAGTGCTAGTGGACAGGGAAACACTGAAGCTTTCTTT.

This chain uses TRBV4-1 with TRBJ2-1; D perhaps matches TRBD2 (7 bases). The CDR3 is made up of 17 amino acids. V lost 3 bases, J lost 1 base, and 16 bases lay in between. Germline loops: CDR1 MGHRA, CDR2 YSYEKL. This CDR3 reads CASSHRDGGPSYNEQFF. Written as DNA, the CDR3 is TGCGCCAGCAGCCACCGTGACGGGGGGCCGTCCTACAATGAGCAGTTCTTC.

This clonotype was recorded many times. The chain employs TRBV20-1 and TRBJ2-3; 10 nucleotides match TRBD2. CDR3 size: 16 residues. CDR1 is DFQATT and CDR2 is SNEGSKA in the germline V gene (reference sequence). J was trimmed by 4 bases and V by 0 bases; bases with no gene match: 7. This CDR3 is CSARDLGGLASDTQYF. For the CDR3, the DNA is TGCAGTGCTAGAGACCTCGGGGGACTAGCGTCAGATACGCAGTATTTT.

Many counts were recorded for this clonotype. The V and J genes are TRBV19 and TRBJ1-1; TRBD1 matches 7 bases. The CDR3 length is 14 residues. CDR1 and CDR2 (germline): LNHDA, SQIVND (reference sequence). Losses at the gene ends were 8 bases for V and 5 bases for J; bases not matched to a gene: 11. CDR3 amino acids: CASLGVNRGTEAFF. CDR3 coding DNA: TGTGCCAGTCTTGGTGTTAACAGGGGTACTGAAGCTTTCTTT.

This clonotype was seen a few times. This rearrangement joins TRBV5-1 to TRBJ2-1; D gene unclear. Germline V CDR1 and CDR2: SGHRS, YFSETQ. This CDR3 region has 14 residues. V was shortened by 5 bases and J by 5 bases, with 14 bases between the two germline ends. CDR3 sequence: CASRNGARDNEQFF. The CDR3, as DNA: TGCGCCAGCAGGAACGGAGCCCGGGACAATGAGCAGTTCTTC.

This clonotype was detected many times. V usage is TRBV10-3 and J usage is TRBJ2-7; the D gene is possibly TRBD1 (5 bases). CDR1 ENHRY and CDR2 SYGVKD come from the germline V gene. The CDR3 is 12 residues long. V was shortened by 8 bases and J by 1 base, with 9 bases between the two germline ends. CDR3 sequence (DNA): TGTGCCATCTCGGCAGGGTCCTACGAGCAGTACTTC. Translating gives CAISAGSYEQYF.

At least ten counts were recorded for this clonotype. This chain connects TRBV28 to TRBJ1-5; D is perhaps TRBD1 (5 bases). Germline CDR1 MDHEN, CDR2 SYDVKM. The length of the CDR3 is 17 residues. With 7 bases removed from V and 0 bases from J, the gap between germline ends came to 19 bases. In nucleotides, the CDR3 is TGTGCCAGCAATTCCTTCTGGGGGTCGGATAGCAATCAGCCCCAGCATTTT. Its protein is CASNSFWGSDSNQPQHF.

This chain joins TRBV4-1 and TRBJ1-2, with D possibly matching TRBD1 (6 bases). With 4 bases removed from V and 8 bases from J, the gap between germline ends came to 14 bases. This CDR3 has 13 residues. Germline CDR1 and CDR2: MGHRA and YSYEKL. The CDR3 DNA reads TGCGCCAGCAGCCCCCAGCAGGGGTACGGCTACACCTTC. Amino acid sequence: CASSPQQGYGYTF.

Many counts were recorded for this clonotype. The chain uses TRBV7-9 and TRBJ2-3; no firm D call. Germline CDR1 SEHNR, CDR2 FQNEAQ (reference sequence). Trimming removed 2 bases at V and 4 bases at J, with 7 bases between. This CDR3 is built from 13 residues. CDR3 amino acids: CASSLLTADTQYF. The CDR3 nucleotides are TGTGCCAGCAGCTTATTGACCGCAGATACGCAGTATTTT.

There are many counts of this clonotype. The V call is TRBV7-9, the J call TRBJ2-3; 9 positions match TRBD2. This CDR3 is 17 amino acids long. Germline trimming cut 5 bases from V and 0 bases from J; bases unmatched to any gene: 9. Per the germline V gene, CDR1 is SEHNR and CDR2 is FQNEAQ (reference sequence). The CDR3 protein is CASSQRKRGASTDTQYF. CDR3 sequence (DNA): TGTGCCAGCAGCCAGAGGAAGCGGGGGGCGAGCACAGATACGCAGTATTTT.

This clonotype was detected ten times or more. The genes are TRBV2 and TRBJ2-7, with 7 positions matching TRBD2. V shed 1 base, J shed 2 bases, and the junction held 2 bases outside the gene matches. Germline CDR1 is SNHLY and CDR2 is FYNNEI. The CDR3 spans 14 residues. In nucleotides, the CDR3 is TGTGCCAGCAGTGAAGGGGCGGGGGCCTACGAGCAGTACTTC. This sequence encodes CASSEGAGAYEQYF.

The V call is TRBV20-1, the J call TRBJ2-4; TRBD2 is a possible D gene (6 bases). The V gene lost 5 bases and the J gene lost 0 bases, with 11 bases spanning the gap. CDR1 and CDR2 (germline): DFQATT, SNEGSKA (reference sequence). The CDR3 has 14 amino acids. The CDR3 loop reads CSAEVGLAKNIQYF. DNA of the CDR3: TGCAGTGCTGAAGTGGGACTAGCCAAAAACATTCAGTACTTC.

This clonotype has a count of ten or more. The chain recombines TRBV18 with TRBJ2-5, with no clear D. With 3 bases removed from V and 0 bases from J, the gap between germline ends came to 8 bases. This CDR3 is built from 14 residues. Germline values: CDR1 KGHSH, CDR2 LQKENI. The CDR3 DNA follows: TGTGCCAGCTCACCTATCGGGCACCAAGAGACCCAGTACTTC. It translates to CASSPIGHQETQYF.

In the case of this clonotype: A read error may account for a junction end that differs from germline. V is TRBV27 and J is TRBJ2-5; 8 bases fit TRBD1. Germline V gene data show CDR1 as MNHEY and CDR2 as SMNVEV (reference sequence). This CDR3 spans 14 amino acids. The DNA of the CDR3 is TGTGCCGGCAGTCTATCGAACAGGGGGGAGACCCAGTACTTC. This gives the protein CAGSLSNRGETQYF.

This clonotype was found many times. The chain employs TRBV19 and TRBJ1-1; perhaps TRBD1 as D (6 bases). The CDR3 totals 15 residues. V lost 6 bases to trimming and J lost 1 base, with 15 bases between them. CDR1 is LNHDA and CDR2 is SQIVND in the germline V gene (reference sequence). The CDR3 coding sequence is TGTGCCAGTAGCCTCCGAGGGGGAGGGAACACTGAAGCTTTCTTT. Translating gives CASSLRGGGNTEAFF.

This clonotype occurred a few times. This sequence joins TRBV29-1 and TRBJ1-1, with D maybe TRBD1 (5 bases). This CDR3 spans 13 amino acids. Trimming shortened V by 7 bases and J by 1 base, and 13 bases separated the two germline ends. Germline V gene sequence: CDR1 SQVTM, CDR2 ANQGSEA. Here the CDR3 DNA reads TGCAGCGCAGGGTCACGGGAGAACACTGAAGCTTTCTTT. Translated: CSAGSRENTEAFF.

This clonotype was seen at least ten times. The chain has TRBV28 and TRBJ2-1; a possible D gene is TRBD1 (5 bases). The germline gives CDR1 MDHEN, CDR2 SYDVKM. V was clipped by 5 bases and J by 8 bases, with 10 bases between them. The CDR3 spans 12 residues. The CDR3 nucleotides read TGTGCCAGCAGTCTTAGGGGCTATGAGCAGTTCTTC. Protein sequence: CASSLRGYEQFF.

This clonotype has ten or more counts. J is TRBJ1-1 and V is TRBV28; no firm D call. Looked up from germline, CDR1 is MDHEN and CDR2 is SYDVKM. The CDR3 sequence is 15 residues long. Deletions cut 6 bases from V and 0 bases from J, with 14 bases between. CDR3 in amino acids: CASSPAESMNTEAFF. The CDR3 region has the DNA TGTGCCAGCAGCCCGGCGGAAAGCATGAACACTGAAGCTTTCTTT.

The chain recombines TRBV24-1 with TRBJ2-1; TRBD1 or TRBD2 may be the D gene (7 bases each). The ends were cut back, 9 bases at V and 5 bases at J, with 19 bases in the middle. CDR3 size: 15 residues. Germline loops: CDR1 KGHDR, CDR2 SFDVKD. CDR3 DNA sequence: TGTGCCACCCGGGGAGGGGGCCAGGGGCACAATGAGCAGTTCTTC. Protein product: CATRGGGQGHNEQFF.

This clonotype was seen a handful of times. This chain links TRBV20-1 with TRBJ1-2; 9 bases are a match to TRBD1. In germline, CDR1 is DFQATT, CDR2 SNEGSKA (reference sequence). The CDR3 covers 14 residues. After removal of 6 bases from V and 6 bases from J, the junction contained 11 bases not matched to a gene. The CDR3 region is CSATKDRGMDGYTF. As DNA, the CDR3 is TGCAGTGCAACCAAGGACAGGGGCATGGATGGCTACACCTTC.

This clonotype has a count of ten or more. The chain links TRBV10-3 to TRBJ2-5; no definite D call. With 3 bases removed from V and 7 bases from J, the gap between germline ends came to 6 bases. The CDR3 runs to 11 residues. In germline, CDR1 is ENHRY, CDR2 SYGVKD. CDR3 sequence reads: CAISDLGTQYF. CDR3 DNA sequence: TGTGCCATCAGTGATCTCGGGACCCAGTACTTC.

This clonotype has ten or more counts. The genes are TRBV27 and TRBJ2-3; TRBD2 is a possible D gene (5 bases). The CDR3 has 15 amino acids. V was shortened by 0 bases and J by 1 base, with 8 bases between the two germline ends. Germline V gene lookup returns CDR1 MNHEY and CDR2 SMNVEV (reference sequence). The CDR3 here is CASSLSVGGTDTQYF. The CDR3 DNA is TGTGCCAGCAGTTTATCTGTGGGAGGCACAGATACGCAGTATTTT.

This clonotype was recorded at least ten times. V and J are TRBV12-3 or TRBV12-4 and TRBJ2-3; D is perhaps TRBD2 (7 bases). V was cut by 3 bases and J by 5 bases, with 15 bases left in between. This CDR3 is 15 amino acids long. In DNA form, the CDR3 reads TGTGCCAGCAGTTTCGGGGGGCCGGAGGAAGATACGCAGTATTTT. This translates into CASSFGGPEEDTQYF.

This clonotype was recorded many times. This chain connects TRBV2 to TRBJ2-2; D is uncertain. V shed 6 bases and J shed 3 bases, with 11 bases lying between them. There are 14 residues in the CDR3. Germline-derived CDR1 and CDR2 are SNHLY and FYNNEI. CDR3 in DNA: TGTGCCAGCAGCACGTATGTACACACCGGGGAGCTGTTTTTT. Translated: CASSTYVHTGELFF.

At least ten counts were recorded for this clonotype. The V call is TRBV29-1, the J call TRBJ2-1; D perhaps matches TRBD2 (6 bases). CDR1 and CDR2 from the germline V gene are SQVTM and ANQGSEA. V was trimmed by 6 bases and J by 8 bases, leaving 20 bases between them. The CDR3 spans 14 residues. The CDR3 loop is CSVKDYLRVDEQFF. The CDR3 DNA reads TGCAGCGTAAAGGACTACTTAAGAGTAGATGAGCAGTTCTTC.

This clonotype occurred many times. The V gene is TRBV5-4, the J gene TRBJ1-6; D is ambiguous. The ends were cut back, 0 bases at V and 5 bases at J, with 9 bases in the middle. CDR1 and CDR2 (germline): SGHNT, YYREEE (reference sequence). This CDR3 region has 15 residues. The CDR3 loop is CASSLVAGNNSPLHF. The DNA for the CDR3 is TGTGCCAGCAGCTTGGTGGCTGGGAATAATTCACCCCTCCACTTT.

This clonotype was seen more than once but under ten times. CDR3 amino acids: CASSEFGLREGEQFF. As DNA, the CDR3 is TGTGCCAGCAGTGAGTTTGGTTTGCGGGAGGGTGAGCAGTTCTTC. The rearrangement joins TRBV2 to TRBJ2-1; 9 nucleotides match TRBD2. V lost 3 bases, J lost 9 bases, and 9 bases stayed unmatched. Germline assignment: CDR1 SNHLY and CDR2 FYNNEI. The CDR3 consists of 15 residues.

The sample holds many counts of this clonotype. The chain combines TRBV6-1 with TRBJ1-4; D perhaps matches TRBD1 (5 bases). CDR1 and CDR2 (germline): MNHNS, SASEGT. V dropped 4 bases and J dropped 4 bases, with 10 bases sitting between them. The CDR3 spans 14 residues. This CDR3 is CASSGRGYNEKLFF. The CDR3 nucleotides read TGTGCCAGCAGTGGCCGGGGCTATAATGAAAAACTGTTTTTT.

The genes are TRBV4-1 and TRBJ1-4, with a weak D call TRBD1 (6 bases). Germline assignment: CDR1 MGHRA and CDR2 YSYEKL. Trimming shortened V by 0 bases and J by 7 bases, and 15 bases separated the two germline ends. The CDR3 is made up of 16 amino acids. The CDR3 DNA reads TGCGCCAGCAGCCAAGATCTACAGGGAGGCGCTGAAAAACTGTTTTTT. Residues: CASSQDLQGGAEKLFF.